What follows describes a single T cell receptor (beta chain). Its specificity is unknown. cDNA reverse transcribed from extracted RNA served as the sequencing template. Measured with immunoSEQ multiplex PCR; TCRdb has only the in-frame clones, and not every one. Altogether 100,000 to 150,000 clones are present, around 61% being singletons, with the ten largest covering about 3%. This record comes from a study of CD8+ T cells in alopecia areata. General study points: Resident alphabeta T-cell populations of normal skin are likewise subject to sequencing in scalp samples. Scalp lesions, especially in alopecia totalis/universalis, had higher clonality than normal scalp. Possibly because of HLA-related factors, TCR sharing was less clear across patients than in mice.

PBMC-derived CD4+ and CD8+ T cells were sorted. Sample: CD4+ T cells sorted from blood. The sequence was obtained from a human donor in good health.

This CDR3 reads CASSLGQGYWNEQFF. CDR3 bases: TGTGCCAGCAGCCTGGGACAGGGGTATTGGAATGAGCAGTTCTTC. V and J are TRBV11-2 and TRBJ2-1, with 10 bases lining up with TRBD1. V shed 5 bases and J 7 bases; nucleotides not matched to a gene: 8. The CDR3 spans 15 residues. Germline assignment: CDR1 SGHAT and CDR2 FQNNGV.